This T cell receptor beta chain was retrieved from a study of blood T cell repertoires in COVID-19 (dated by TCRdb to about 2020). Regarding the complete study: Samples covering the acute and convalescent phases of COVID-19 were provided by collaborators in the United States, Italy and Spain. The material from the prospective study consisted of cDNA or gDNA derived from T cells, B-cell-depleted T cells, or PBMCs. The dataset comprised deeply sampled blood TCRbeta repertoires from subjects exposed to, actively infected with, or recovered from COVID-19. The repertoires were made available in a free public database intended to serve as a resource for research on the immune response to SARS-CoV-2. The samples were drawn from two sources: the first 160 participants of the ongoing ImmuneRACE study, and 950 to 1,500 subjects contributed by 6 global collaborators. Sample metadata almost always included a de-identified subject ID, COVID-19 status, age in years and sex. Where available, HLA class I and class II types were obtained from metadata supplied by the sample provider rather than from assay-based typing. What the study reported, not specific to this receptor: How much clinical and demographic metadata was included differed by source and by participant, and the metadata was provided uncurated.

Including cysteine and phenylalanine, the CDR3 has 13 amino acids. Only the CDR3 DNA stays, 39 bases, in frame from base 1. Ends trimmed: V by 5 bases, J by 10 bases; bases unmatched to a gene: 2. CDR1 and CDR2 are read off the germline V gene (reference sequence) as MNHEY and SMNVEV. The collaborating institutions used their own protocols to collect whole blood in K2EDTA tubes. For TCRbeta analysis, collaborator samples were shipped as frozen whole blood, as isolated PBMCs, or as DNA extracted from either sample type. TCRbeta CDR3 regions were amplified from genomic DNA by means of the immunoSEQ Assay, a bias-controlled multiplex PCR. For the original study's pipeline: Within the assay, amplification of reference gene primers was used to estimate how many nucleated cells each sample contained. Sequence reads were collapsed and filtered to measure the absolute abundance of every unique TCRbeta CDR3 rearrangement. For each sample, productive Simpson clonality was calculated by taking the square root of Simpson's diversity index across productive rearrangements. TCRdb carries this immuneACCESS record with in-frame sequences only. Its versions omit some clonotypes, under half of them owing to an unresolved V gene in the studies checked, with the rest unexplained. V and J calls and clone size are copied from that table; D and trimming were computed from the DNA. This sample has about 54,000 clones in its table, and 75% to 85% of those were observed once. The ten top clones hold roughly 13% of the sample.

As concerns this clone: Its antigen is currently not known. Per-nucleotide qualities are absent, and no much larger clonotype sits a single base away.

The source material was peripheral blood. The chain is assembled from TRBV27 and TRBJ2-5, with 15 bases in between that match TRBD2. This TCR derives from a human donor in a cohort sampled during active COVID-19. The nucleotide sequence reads TGTGCCAGCAGTACGGGACTAGCGGGGGGCCAGTACTTC. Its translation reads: CASSTGLAGGQYF.